These 24 T cell receptor beta chains came from one sample sequenced in a study of cytomegalovirus exposure and HLA in healthy donors (dated by TCRdb to 2016 to 2017). Library prep was done by the immunoSEQ multiplex PCR assay. A mixture of 60 forward primers for TCR Vbeta segments and 13 reverse primers for TCR Jbeta segments was used in the multiplex PCR. This immuneACCESS table, as held by TCRdb, lists in-frame sequences with V and J called but not all clones. Of the missing ones, under half trace to an unresolved V gene in checked studies; the others have no known cause. Here the sample has 150,000 to 200,000 clones; around 72% occur a single time. The ten top clones hold around 2.5% of the sample. Sequencing was done on a sample of PBMCs. All receptors derive from a female donor in good health and CMV-seronegative.

The rearrangement uses TRBV2 and TRBJ1-2; 10 bases agree with TRBD1. CDR1 and CDR2 from the germline V gene are SNHLY and FYNNEI. The J segment lost 3 bases and the V segment lost 6 bases, leaving 7 bases of the junction unmatched. This CDR3 has 15 amino acids. The CDR3 bases are TGTGCCAGCAGGGACAGGGGGGGAGTGGACTATGGCTACACCTTC. Amino acids: CASRDRGGVDYGYTF.

V and J are TRBV9 and TRBJ2-1; TRBD2 is a possible D gene (7 bases). CDR1 is SGDLS, CDR2 YYNGEE, per germline. The CDR3 is 15 amino acids. The ends were cut back, 5 bases at V and 4 bases at J, with 16 bases in the middle. The CDR3 DNA reads TGTGCCAGCAGAGGGGGGCCGGGAGGATACAATGAGCAGTTCTTC. As protein: CASRGGPGGYNEQFF.

This chain uses TRBV11-2 with TRBJ1-2, with a possible D match to TRBD1 (5 bases). Germline-derived CDR1 and CDR2 are SGHAT and FQNNGV. There are 15 residues in the CDR3. V was cut by 5 bases and J by 7 bases, with 20 bases left in between. In DNA, the CDR3 is TGTGCCAGCAGCCCATATGATCCGGGACTCTCTGGCTACACCTTC. Its protein product is CASSPYDPGLSGYTF.

The rearrangement uses TRBV7-6 and TRBJ2-2, with D possibly matching TRBD1 (6 bases). This CDR3 spans 17 amino acids. The V end was cut by 6 bases, the J end by 8 bases, with 25 bases between. CDR1 SGHVS and CDR2 FNYEAQ come from the germline V gene. The CDR3 here is CASSSPGHRVSTGELFF. Written as DNA, the CDR3 is TGTGCCAGCAGTTCCCCGGGACACCGAGTATCGACGGGGGAGCTGTTTTTT.

This chain links TRBV5-1 with TRBJ2-4; TRBD2 is a possible D gene (6 bases). The CDR3 is 11 amino acids. Trimming shortened V by 5 bases and J by 8 bases, and 8 bases separated the two germline ends. Germline CDR1 and CDR2: SGHRS and YFSETQ. The CDR3 DNA reads TGCGCCAGCAGTCGCGGGGACATTCAGTACTTC. This translates into CASSRGDIQYF.

The chain uses TRBV6-6 and TRBJ2-5; D perhaps matches TRBD2 (5 bases). The CDR3 contains 15 residues. V lost 2 bases to trimming and J lost 5 bases, with 15 bases between them. CDR1 is MNHNY and CDR2 is SVGAGI in the germline V gene (reference sequence). CDR3 DNA: TGTGCCAGCAGTTACGGGCTAGCCGCCTATGAGACCCAGTACTTC. This encodes CASSYGLAAYETQYF.

The V and J genes are TRBV6-6 and TRBJ2-7; 9 bases are a match to TRBD2. There are 15 residues in the CDR3. The germline V gene has CDR1 MNHNY and CDR2 SVGAGI (reference sequence). J lost 2 bases, V lost 6 bases, and 8 bases had no gene match. Written as DNA, the CDR3 is TGTGCCAGCAGGGACGCTAGCGGGATAACCTACGAGCAGTACTTC. Translation gives CASRDASGITYEQYF.

This clone appeared a few times. This chain uses TRBV2 with TRBJ1-2, with TRBD1 matching 9 bases. CDR1 and CDR2 (germline): SNHLY, FYNNEI. With V trimmed by 9 bases and J by 6 bases, 8 bases remained unmatched. CDR3 length: 13 residues. The CDR3 DNA sequence: TGTGCCAGGGGCGTGGGACAGGGAGATGGCTACACCTTC. Its translation is CARGVGQGDGYTF. Full variable domain (remainder filled in from reference TRBV2 and TRBJ1-2): EPEVTQTPSHQVTQMGQEVILRCVPISNHLYFYWYRQILGQKVEFLVSFYNNEISEKSEIFDDQFSVERPDGSNFTLKIRSTKLEDSAMYFCARGVGQGDGYTFGSGTRLTVV.

The gene calls are TRBV2 and TRBJ1-3; 8 nucleotides agree with TRBD1. Germline V gene lookup returns CDR1 SNHLY and CDR2 FYNNEI. The CDR3 has 15 residues. V trimming: 11 bases; J trimming: 3 bases; junction bases outside the gene matches: 12. This chain's CDR3 is CACSTDRGLGNTIYF. In nucleotides, the CDR3 is TGTGCCTGTTCAACCGACAGGGGACTTGGAAACACCATATATTTT.

This clone was seen a few times. The genes are TRBV29-1 and TRBJ1-1, with TRBD1 as a possible D gene (5 bases). The germline CDR1 and CDR2 sequences are SQVTM and ANQGSEA. The V and J ends lost 2 bases and 1 base respectively, with 11 bases between them. This CDR3 has 14 residues. CDR3 in DNA: TGCAGCGTTGAAATGCGGACACCGAACACTGAAGCTTTCTTT. Translated: CSVEMRTPNTEAFF.

V gene TRBV7-6 combines with J gene TRBJ2-6, with 13 bases fitting TRBD2. Germline-derived CDR1 and CDR2 are SGHVS and FNYEAQ. This CDR3 has 17 residues. V trimming: 5 bases; J trimming: 3 bases; junction bases outside the gene matches: 4. DNA of the CDR3: TGTGCCAGCAGCGTAGGACTAGCGGGGGTTGGGGCCAACGTCCTGACTTTC. Residues: CASSVGLAGVGANVLTF.

The gene calls are TRBV7-4 and TRBJ1-5, with TRBD1 as a possible D gene (5 bases). V lost 3 bases, J lost 9 bases, and 18 bases lay in between. Germline values: CDR1 SGHVT, CDR2 SQSDAQ. The CDR3 sequence is 15 residues long. This CDR3 reads CASSLRQRCRWPQHF. The CDR3 region has the DNA TGTGCCAGCAGCTTGAGACAGAGGTGCCGTTGGCCCCAGCATTTT. The whole variable domain, filled in from reference TRBV7-4 and TRBJ1-5, reads GAGVSQSPRYKVAKRGRDVALRCDSISGHVTLYWYRQTLGQGSEVLTYSQSDAQRDKSGRPSGRFSAERPERSVSTLKIQRTEQGDSAVYLCASSLRQRCRWPQHFGDGTRLSIL.

This clone occurred a few times. The junction does not match germline at one end; this may be a read error. The chain carries TRBV6-6 and TRBJ2-4, with TRBD2 as a possible D gene (5 bases). The CDR3 spans 16 residues. Per germline, CDR1 MNHNY and CDR2 SVGAGI (reference sequence). Here the CDR3 DNA reads TGTGCCAGCAGCATCGTAGCGAATCTAGCCAAAAACAGTCAGTACTTC. As protein: CASSIVANLAKNSQYF.

The chain couples TRBV9 to TRBJ1-6, with 9 bases lining up with TRBD1. Trimming removed 3 bases from V and 6 bases from J; junction bases left unmatched: 4. The CDR3 totals 15 residues. The germline V gene encodes CDR1 SGDLS and CDR2 YYNGEE. The CDR3 DNA is TGTGCCAGCAGCGGGACAGGGGAAGGTAATTCACCCCTCCACTTT. Translating it yields CASSGTGEGNSPLHF. The complete variable domain, with remaining parts taken from reference TRBV9 and TRBJ1-6, reads DSGVTQTPKHLITATGQRVTLRCSPRSGDLSVYWYQQSLDQGLQFLIQYYNGEERAKGNILERFSAQQFPDLHSELNLSSLELGDSALYFCASSGTGEGNSPLHFGNGTRLTVT.

This clone was seen a handful of times. The rearrangement joins TRBV7-9 to TRBJ2-7, with 9 positions matching TRBD2. Germline CDR1 reads SEHNR; CDR2 reads FQNEAQ (reference sequence). V gave up 0 bases and J gave up 6 bases; unmatched junction bases: 3. The CDR3 has 14 residues. For the CDR3, the DNA is TGTGCCAGCAGCTTAGCGGGACTAGCCGTCGAGCAGTACTTC. It translates to CASSLAGLAVEQYF.

The chain employs TRBV7-9 and TRBJ2-1; TRBD2 aligns across 8 bases. Germline trimming cut 5 bases from V and 13 bases from J; bases unmatched to any gene: 13. The germline gives CDR1 SEHNR, CDR2 FQNEAQ (reference sequence). CDR3 length equals 14 residues. The CDR3 spells CASSLPGLGKSQFF. The CDR3 region has the DNA TGTGCCAGCAGCCTCCCGGGACTAGGGAAATCTCAGTTCTTC.

The chain recombines TRBV21-1 with TRBJ2-7; the table names TRBD1, a call not compared with the DNA. TRBV21-1 constitutes a pseudogene. There are 15 residues in the CDR3. CDR3 DNA sequence: TGTGCCAGCAGCAAGGGGCAGGCGCATCCCTACGAGCAGTACTTC. Amino acid sequence: CASSKGQAHPYEQYF.

This clone was counted a few times. The chain uses TRBV28 and TRBJ2-1, with TRBD1 matching over 9 bases. With 4 bases clipped from V and 7 bases from J, the junction kept 5 bases outside the gene matches. Per the germline V gene, CDR1 is MDHEN and CDR2 is SYDVKM. The CDR3 runs to 14 residues. The DNA for the CDR3 is TGTGCCAGCAGTTGGGGGACAGGGATGAATGAGCAGTTCTTC. This encodes CASSWGTGMNEQFF.

V usage is TRBV11-3 and J usage is TRBJ1-3, with a possible D match to TRBD1 (6 bases). Between the trimmed V and J ends, which lost 7 bases and 2 bases, there was a span of 18 bases. This CDR3 comprises 16 residues. Germline CDR1 is SGHNT and CDR2 is YENEEA. As DNA, the CDR3 is TGTGCCAGCAACCCAACAGCAGGGGACCCTGGAAACACCATATATTTT. It yields the protein CASNPTAGDPGNTIYF.

V is TRBV2 and J is TRBJ2-5, with D maybe TRBD2 (5 bases). Germline V CDR1 and CDR2: SNHLY, FYNNEI. The CDR3 spans 13 residues. The CDR3 bases are TGTGCGCTCTCGGAGGACTACCAAGAGACCCAGTACTTC. Translating gives CALSEDYQETQYF. Combining the CDR3 with reference TRBV2 and TRBJ2-5 gives the whole variable domain EPEVTQTPSHQVTQMGQEVILRCVPISNHLYFYWYRQILGQKVEFLVSFYNNEISEKSEIFDDQFSVERPDGSNFTLKIRSTKLEDSAMYFCALSEDYQETQYFGPGTRLLVL.

The rearrangement links TRBV30 to TRBJ1-3; no definite D call. V was pared by 4 bases and J by 2 bases, with 18 bases between. Germline CDR1 is GTSNPN and CDR2 is SVGIG (reference sequence). CDR3 length equals 16 residues. The CDR3 is CAWKWKTGKAGNTIYF. The CDR3 bases are TGTGCCTGGAAGTGGAAGACGGGGAAGGCTGGAAACACCATATATTTT. The variable domain in full, completed from reference TRBV30 and TRBJ1-3, reads SQTIHQWPATLVQPVGSPLSLECTVEGTSNPNLYWYRQAAGRGLQLLFYSVGIGQISSEVPQNLSASRPQDRQFILSSKKLLLSDSGFYLCAWKWKTGKAGNTIYFGEGSWLTVV.

This clone was observed a few times. This chain joins TRBV6-5 and TRBJ1-4; D possibly corresponds to TRBD1 (5 bases). V lost 3 bases, J lost 0 bases, and 8 bases lay in between. CDR3 length: 15 residues. The germline CDR1 and CDR2 sequences are MNHEY and SVGAGI. The CDR3 here is CASSYGGATNEKLFF. CDR3 nucleotide sequence: TGTGCCAGCAGTTATGGGGGGGCAACTAATGAAAAACTGTTTTTT.

The V gene is TRBV30, the J gene TRBJ1-5, with D maybe TRBD1 (6 bases). The length of the CDR3 is 14 residues. Trimming took 0 bases from V and 3 from J, leaving 9 bases between them. CDR1 and CDR2 (germline): GTSNPN, SVGIG (reference sequence). In nucleotides, the CDR3 is TGTGCCTGGAGTGTCTCAGGGGACAATCAGCCCCAGCATTTT. Amino acid sequence: CAWSVSGDNQPQHF.

The rearrangement links TRBV6-5 to TRBJ2-1, with 7 bases that match TRBD2. CDR3 size: 14 residues. The junction had 4 bases not matched to a gene; V was cut back by 7 bases and J by 1 base. Germline assignment: CDR1 MNHEY and CDR2 SVGAGI. In nucleotides, the CDR3 is TGTGCCAGCATGGCGGGAGATTCCTACAATGAGCAGTTCTTC. Translating it yields CASMAGDSYNEQFF.